Ten or more counts support the clone carrying this TCR beta chain. The time point here: longitudinal time-point 2. This sample stems from a study of neurological immune-mediated disorders. TCRdb fed the 5' RACE reads into MiXCR, producing one record per CDR3 protein. This sample has fewer than 40,000 distinct CDR3 sequences, with about an eighth found just once. The CDR3 has 15 residues. J was trimmed by 7 bases and V by 1 base; bases with no gene match: 9. Germline assignment: CDR1 MNHEY and CDR2 SVGAGI. This chain uses TRBV6-5 with TRBJ2-7; TRBD2 matches 8 bases. Sequencing was performed on PBMCs. This clonotype originated in a middle-aged woman in good health. CDR3 region: CASSYLGTSVYEQYF. The CDR3 DNA follows: TGTGCCAGCAGTTACTTAGGGACTAGTGTGTATGAGCAGTACTTC.